The table lists the clone carrying this T cell receptor (beta chain) with a few counts. Antigen specificity is unknown. An end of the junction does not agree with germline; a read error may underlie this. The donors, all healthy, were Caucasians living in Russia, aged roughly 6 to 100. Every donor gave 8 to 10 milliliters of peripheral blood. Germline V gene data show CDR1 as SGHTA and CDR2 as FQGNSA. The CDR3 length is 12 residues. The sample comes from a study of blood T cells in healthy people across ages. For the second PCR, which ran for 7 to 11 cycles, a sample-barcoded 5' primer and a J-beta primer mix were used. Each CDR3 protein gets one entry after TCRdb re-called the 5' RACE reads with MiXCR. The profile shows about 780,000 distinct CDR3 sequences, around 50% of them singletons. The study's findings and limits: Donors of long life had a larger count of naive CD4+ cells and greater diversity than aged donors. Researchers judged that diversity estimates from one million T cells fell short of true values.

V is TRBV7-2 and J is TRBJ2-7; 9 nucleotides match TRBD2. Sequencing used blood. This clonotype was sampled from a man older than 75 in good health. CDR3 sequence (DNA): TGCGCCAGCAGCGGGAGGTTTTACGAGCAGTACTTC. Amino acid sequence: CASSGRFYEQYF. Variable domain in full (rest from reference TRBV7-2 and TRBJ2-7): GAGVSQSPSNKVTEKGKDVELRCDPISGHTALYWYRQSLGQGLEFLIYFQGNSAPDKSGLPSDRFSAERTGGSVSTLTIQRTQQEDSAVYLCASSGRFYEQYFGPGTRLTVT.